This T cell receptor (beta chain) comes out of a study of blood T cells in healthy people across ages. It was with a sample-barcoded 5' primer and a J-beta primer mix that a second PCR of roughly 7 to 12 cycles was run. Every single cDNA molecule received a tag from a template-switch adaptor with 12 random nucleotides. MiXCR, applied by TCRdb to the 5' RACE reads, yields one record per CDR3 protein. The data show under 1 million distinct CDR3 sequences, 44% seen once. Germline CDR1 SGDLS, CDR2 YYNGEE. After removal of 0 bases from V and 0 bases from J, the junction contained 9 bases not matched to a gene. This CDR3 has 19 amino acids. There are a few counts of this clonotype.

This receptor was taken from a man aged 60 to 69 in good health. The source material was blood. The chain recombines TRBV9 with TRBJ2-3, with 11 nucleotides matching TRBD2. The CDR3 loop is CASSVGNSGGVTSTDTQYF. DNA of the CDR3: TGTGCCAGCAGCGTAGGTAATAGCGGGGGGGTAACTAGCACAGATACGCAGTATTTT.